The 11 T cell receptor beta chains below were found in one sample sequenced in a study of blood T cell repertoires in COVID-19. TCRdb's copy holds only in-frame clones and misses some; the assay was immunoSEQ multiplex PCR. The sample has some 42,000 clones, about 77% seen once. The specimen was peripheral blood. These receptors came from a woman in her seventies with acute or convalescent COVID-19.

This chain uses TRBV2 with TRBJ2-1, with 11 bases lining up with TRBD2. In germline, CDR1 is SNHLY, CDR2 FYNNEI. V dropped 0 bases and J dropped 7; count of bases not matched to a gene: 5. The CDR3 spans 16 residues. Here the CDR3 DNA reads TGTGCCAGCAGTGAAGCGCGGGCTAGCGGGAGGAATGAGCAGTTCTTC. Protein: CASSEARASGRNEQFF.

The J gene is TRBJ2-5, the V gene TRBV5-6; D might be TRBD1 (6 bases). Germline lookup yields CDR1 SGHDT and CDR2 YYEEEE. V shed 2 bases and J shed 2 bases, with 13 bases lying between them. The length of the CDR3 is 15 residues. The CDR3, as DNA: TGTGCCAGCAGCTTATCACAGGGTTGGCAAGAGACCCAGTACTTC. Its translation: CASSLSQGWQETQYF.

The rearrangement uses TRBV3-1 (or the pseudogene TRBV3-2) and TRBJ2-5; D remains ambiguous. The CDR3 is made up of 15 amino acids. Germline V CDR1 and CDR2: LGHDT, YNNKEL (reference sequence). V lost 1 base, J lost 3 bases, and 12 bases lay in between. The chain's CDR3 is CASSQVANSEETQYF. DNA for the CDR3: TGTGCCAGCAGCCAAGTCGCGAACTCCGAAGAGACCCAGTACTTC.

V is TRBV7-8 and J is TRBJ1-2, with D perhaps TRBD1 (6 bases). The ends were cut back, 5 bases at V and 6 bases at J, with 16 bases in the middle. The CDR3 is 14 amino acids. From germline, CDR1 is SGHVS and CDR2 FQNEAQ. The CDR3 nucleotides are TGTGCCAGCAGCCCGGGCCAGGGGATTAATGGCTACACCTTC. Protein product: CASSPGQGINGYTF.

The chain recombines TRBV11-2 with TRBJ2-2; 8 bases align to TRBD2. Per the germline V gene, CDR1 is SGHAT and CDR2 is FQNNGV. V lost 2 bases, J lost 3 bases, and 5 bases stayed unmatched. The CDR3 covers 16 residues. CDR3 residues: CASSLTRGAHTGELFF. The CDR3 DNA follows: TGTGCCAGCAGCTTAACGCGGGGGGCACACACCGGGGAGCTGTTTTTT.

The rearrangement links TRBV27 to TRBJ2-7; TRBD1 aligns across 10 bases. J lost 5 bases, V lost 6 bases, and 13 bases had no gene match. Looked up from germline, CDR1 is MNHEY and CDR2 is SMNVEV (reference sequence). The CDR3 is 16 residues long. In nucleotides, the CDR3 is TGTGCCAGCAGCAGAATTCCGGGACAGGGGATCCACGAGCAGTACTTC. Its translation: CASSRIPGQGIHEQYF.

J is TRBJ1-3 and V is TRBV6-2 or TRBV6-3; tentative D call: TRBD1 (5 bases). CDR3 length equals 16 residues. Germline CDR1 MNHEY, CDR2 SVGEGT. Trimming shortened V by 0 bases and J by 4 bases, and 13 bases separated the two germline ends. CDR3 bases: TGTGCCAGCAGTTACTCGGGGGGACGAGACGGAAACACCATATATTTT. Translating it yields CASSYSGGRDGNTIYF.

The J gene is TRBJ2-7, the V gene TRBV6-5, with D possibly being TRBD2 (5 bases). The V and J ends lost 0 bases and 2 bases respectively, with 11 bases between them. Germline V gene sequence: CDR1 MNHEY, CDR2 SVGAGI. The CDR3 runs 15 residues. The CDR3 region is CASSYSLTTPYEQYF. The CDR3 DNA sequence: TGTGCCAGCAGTTACTCGTTGACTACCCCCTACGAGCAGTACTTC.

The DNA of the CDR3 is TGCGCCAGCAGCTTGGGGGCAGGCGGGAGTTTTAACACCGGGGAGCTGTTTTTT. Its protein product is CASSLGAGGSFNTGELFF. This rearrangement joins TRBV5-1 to TRBJ2-2, with 7 bases matching TRBD2. With V trimmed by 0 bases and J by 2 bases, 10 bases remained unmatched. CDR1 is SGHRS and CDR2 is YFSETQ in the germline V gene. This CDR3 has 18 residues.

The rearrangement links TRBV6-5 to TRBJ1-3, with 7 bases that match TRBD1. There are 16 residues in the CDR3. V gave up 4 bases and J gave up 1 base; unmatched junction bases: 7. Germline assignment: CDR1 MNHEY and CDR2 SVGAGI. The CDR3 spells CASSLRYRGSGNTIYF. CDR3 sequence (DNA): TGTGCCAGCAGTTTACGATACAGGGGATCTGGAAACACCATATATTTT.

The chain has TRBV18 and TRBJ2-1; 14 nucleotides match TRBD2. The CDR3 has 16 residues. V lost 6 bases and J lost 8; bases outside the gene matches: 9. From germline, CDR1 is KGHSH and CDR2 LQKENI. The CDR3 protein is CASSLLGTSGRDEQFF. DNA of the CDR3: TGTGCCAGCTCTTTGCTAGGGACTAGCGGGAGAGATGAGCAGTTCTTC.